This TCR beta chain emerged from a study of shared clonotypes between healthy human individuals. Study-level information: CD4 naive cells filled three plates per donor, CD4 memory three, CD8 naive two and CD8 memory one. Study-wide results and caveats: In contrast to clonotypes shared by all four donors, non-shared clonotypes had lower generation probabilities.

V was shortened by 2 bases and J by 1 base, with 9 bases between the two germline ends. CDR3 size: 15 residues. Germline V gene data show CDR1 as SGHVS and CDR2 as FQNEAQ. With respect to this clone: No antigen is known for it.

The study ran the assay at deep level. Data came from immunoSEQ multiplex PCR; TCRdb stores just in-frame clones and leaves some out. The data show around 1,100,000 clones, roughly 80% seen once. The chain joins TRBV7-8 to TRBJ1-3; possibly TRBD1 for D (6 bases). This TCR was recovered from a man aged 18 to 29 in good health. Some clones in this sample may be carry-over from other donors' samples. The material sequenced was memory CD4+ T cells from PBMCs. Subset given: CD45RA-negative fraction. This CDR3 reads CASSLRGDSGNTIYF. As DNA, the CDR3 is TGTGCCAGCAGCTTAAGGGGGGATTCTGGAAACACCATATATTTT.